Detailed here is one T cell receptor beta chain. Its antigen is unknown. This sample was taken from a study of shared clonotypes between healthy human individuals. Study context: Donors had three CD4 naive, three CD4 memory, two CD8 naive and one CD8 memory plate apiece.

Sequencing was at deep level. Assay used: immunoSEQ multiplex PCR; TCRdb lists only in-frame clones, some missing. Of approximately 710,000 clones listed, around 90% were seen once; the top ten hold 34%. Study results and caveats: Generally, naive subsets came out with larger estimated richness than memory subsets.

The CD8 memory sample joined CD45RO+ cells and CCR7-negative CD45RA+ cells. V was clipped by 2 bases and J by 4 bases; unmatched bases: 13. Per germline, CDR1 SEHNR and CDR2 FQNEAQ (reference sequence). The CDR3 sequence is 18 residues long. The specimen was memory CD8+ T cells from PBMCs. Subset meaning: CD45RO+ cells pooled with CCR7-negative TemRA cells. This sequence originates from a man aged 18 to 29 in good health. Some clones in this sample may be carry-over from other donors' samples. The gene calls are TRBV7-9 and TRBJ2-1; 8 bases map to TRBD2. The DNA of the CDR3 is TGTGCCAGCAGCTTATACCCTCACGGGGGGGAAACATACAATGAGCAGTTCTTC. Protein product: CASSLYPHGGETYNEQFF. Supplemented by reference TRBV7-9 and TRBJ2-1, the full variable domain reads DTGVSQNPRHKITKRGQNVTFRCDPISEHNRLYWYRQTLGQGPEFLTYFQNEAQLEKSRLLSDRFSAERPKGSFSTLEIQRTEQGDSAMYLCASSLYPHGGETYNEQFFGPGTRLTVL.